These T cell receptor beta chains were read from a single sample in a study of cytomegalovirus exposure and HLA in healthy donors. Profiled with immunoSEQ multiplex PCR; TCRdb holds only in-frame clones, not every one. The data hold 200,000 to 250,000 clones, with 88% observed a single time. Sequenced input: PBMCs. The receptors shown here come from a woman younger than 30 in good health and CMV-seronegative. Each CDR3 is given with its conserved first and last residue. The D gene is left open where the match is weak. For some rows the clone size is stated as once, few or many, or as a class when expanded; others skip it.

J	size	V	D	length	CDR3	DNA
TRBJ2-7	.	TRBV7-6	TRBD1	15	CASSLAGTGSYEQYF	TGTGCCAGCAGCTTAGCGGGGACAGGGAGCTACGAGCAGTACTTC
TRBJ2-3	.	TRBV13	TRBD2	16	CASSSSRSGAGDTQYF	TGTGCCAGCAGCTCAAGTCGAAGCGGGGCAGGAGATACGCAGTATTTT
TRBJ2-3	.	TRBV25-1	TRBD1	13	CTQGRGSTDTQYF	TGTACACAGGGGAGAGGGAGCACAGATACGCAGTATTTT
TRBJ1-4	few	TRBV7-2	TRBD1	13	CASSLQGAEKLFF	TGTGCCAGCAGCTTACAGGGGGCTGAAAAACTGTTTTTT
TRBJ2-7	.	TRBV15	.	13	CATSRNSGYEQYF	TGTGCCACCAGCAGAAATAGCGGCTACGAGCAGTACTTC
TRBJ2-2	.	TRBV30	.	14	CAWSPGINTGELFF	TGTGCCTGGAGTCCAGGGATAAACACCGGGGAGCTGTTTTTT
TRBJ1-1	.	TRBV7-9	TRBD1	15	CASSFAGGGNTEAFF	TGTGCCAGCAGCTTCGCAGGGGGCGGAAACACTGAAGCTTTCTTT
TRBJ2-5	.	TRBV18	.	13	CASSPPALKTQYF	TGTGCCAGCTCACCACCCGCCCTAAAGACCCAGTACTTC
TRBJ2-2	.	TRBV5-1	TRBD1	14	CASSSGQATGELFF	TGCGCCAGCAGTTCGGGACAGGCCACCGGGGAGCTGTTTTTT
TRBJ2-6	.	TRBV28	.	15	CASSLHSSGANVLTF	TGTGCCAGCAGTTTACATAGCTCTGGGGCCAACGTCCTGACTTTC
TRBJ1-5	.	TRBV19	.	12	CASSMGAQPQHF	TGTGCCAGTAGTATGGGGGCTCAGCCCCAGCATTTT
TRBJ1-1	.	TRBV5-1	TRBD1	13	CASSSGQDTEAFF	TGCGCCAGCAGCTCGGGACAGGACACTGAAGCTTTCTTT
TRBJ1-2	.	TRBV6-1	.	13	CASSQGLDYGYTF	TGTGCCAGCAGTCAGGGGTTGGACTATGGCTACACCTTC
TRBJ2-7	.	TRBV5-1	.	15	CASSSAPRTDDEQYF	TGCGCCAGCAGCTCCGCTCCCAGGACAGATGACGAGCAGTACTTC
TRBJ2-3	.	TRBV2	.	15	CASRERQWRTDTQYF	TGTGCCAGCAGAGAGCGCCAATGGCGGACAGATACGCAGTATTTT
TRBJ1-2	.	TRBV18	.	13	CASSLEPTGGYTF	TGTGCCAGCTCACTCGAGCCCACCGGTGGCTACACCTTC
TRBJ2-7	.	TRBV13	.	13	CASSLGAEYEQYF	TGTGCCAGCAGCCTGGGGGCGGAATACGAGCAGTACTTC
TRBJ1-2	.	TRBV18	TRBD1	14	CASSPLDRGGGYTF	TGTGCCAGCTCACCGCTGGACAGGGGAGGAGGCTACACCTTC
TRBJ2-7	.	TRBV4-3	.	15	CASSQSMAANYEQYF	TGCGCCAGCAGCCAAAGTATGGCGGCCAACTACGAGCAGTACTTC
TRBJ2-3	once	TRBV27	TRBD2	16	CASSSATSGYTDTQYF	TGTGCCAGCAGTTCAGCGACTAGCGGATACACAGATACGCAGTATTTT
TRBJ1-1	.	TRBV27	.	13	CASSFSGNTEAFF	TGTGCCAGCAGTTTCTCGGGGAACACTGAAGCTTTCTTT
TRBJ1-5	.	TRBV6-5	TRBD1	14	CASSYKGANQPQHF	TGTGCCAGCAGTTATAAGGGGGCTAATCAGCCCCAGCATTTT
TRBJ1-2	few	TRBV10-3	TRBD1	12	CAIRTGERGYTF	TGTGCCATCAGGACAGGGGAGCGGGGCTACACCTTC
TRBJ1-1	.	TRBV2	TRBD1	15	CASSFSGTGGTEAFF	TGTGCCAGCAGTTTCTCCGGGACAGGGGGCACTGAAGCTTTCTTT
TRBJ1-1	.	TRBV28	.	14	CASTGWGGSTEAFF	TGTGCCAGCACAGGATGGGGAGGAAGCACTGAAGCTTTCTTT
TRBJ2-7	.	TRBV6-5	TRBD1	15	CASRVRDRVFGEQYF	TGTGCCAGCAGGGTCCGGGACAGGGTGTTCGGCGAGCAGTACTTC
TRBJ2-3	.	TRBV7-2	TRBD2	15	CASSQLAGGTDTQYF	TGTGCCAGCAGCCAGCTAGCGGGGGGCACAGATACGCAGTATTTT
TRBJ2-5	once	TRBV9	TRBD2	15	CASSVDAGVLETQYF	TGTGCCAGCAGCGTAGACGCGGGAGTTTTAGAGACCCAGTACTTC
TRBJ2-5	.	TRBV9	.	16	CASSPSPEGLRETQYF	TGTGCCAGCAGCCCCTCGCCGGAGGGCCTTAGAGAGACCCAGTACTTC